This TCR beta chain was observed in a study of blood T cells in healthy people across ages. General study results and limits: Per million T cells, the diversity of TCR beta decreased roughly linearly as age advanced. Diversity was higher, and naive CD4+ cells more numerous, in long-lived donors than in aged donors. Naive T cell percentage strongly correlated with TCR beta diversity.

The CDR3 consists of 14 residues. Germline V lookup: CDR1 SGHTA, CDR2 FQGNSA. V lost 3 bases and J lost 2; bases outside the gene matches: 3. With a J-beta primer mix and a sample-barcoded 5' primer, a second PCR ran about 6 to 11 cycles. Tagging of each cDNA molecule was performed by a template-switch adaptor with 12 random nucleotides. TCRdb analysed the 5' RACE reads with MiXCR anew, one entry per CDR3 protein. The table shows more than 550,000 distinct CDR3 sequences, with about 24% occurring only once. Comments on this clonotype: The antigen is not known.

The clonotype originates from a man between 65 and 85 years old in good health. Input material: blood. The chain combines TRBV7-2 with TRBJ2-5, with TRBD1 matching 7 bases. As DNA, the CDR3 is TGTGCCAGCAGCTTTTTCAGGGGGCAAGAGACCCAGTACTTC. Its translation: CASSFFRGQETQYF.